This passage covers 16 T cell receptor beta chains from one sample sequenced in a study of regulatory T cells in long-lasting Graves disease. Arm-PCR of CDR3 regions with iRepertoire HTBI primers generated TCR beta libraries. Using its own MiXCR run on the multiplex PCR reads, TCRdb lists one record per CDR3 protein. The sample comprises around 320,000 distinct CDR3 sequences, approximately 15% of which are singletons, and roughly 27% rests with the top ten. Time point given: newly diagnosed GD, antithyroid drugs for less than 3 months. The TCR library used RNA extracted from PBMCs. These data were also filed under a second study, of T cells in Graves' hyperthyroidism and ophthalmopathy.

The sample in question was peripheral blood mononuclear cells (PBMCs), obtained at new diagnosis, from a patient treated with antithyroid drugs. The receptors shown here come from a man in his forties with Graves disease.

This clonotype was detected once. J is TRBJ2-1 and V is TRBV12-3 or TRBV12-4, with D unclear. Trimming pared 6 bases from V and 3 bases from J, leaving 15 bases between. This CDR3 has 15 amino acids. This CDR3 reads CASSWWLESYNEQFF. The CDR3 DNA follows: TGTGCCAGCAGCTGGTGGCTAGAAAGCTACAATGAGCAGTTCTTC.

In its sample, this clonotype was seen a few times. The chain has TRBV12-3 or TRBV12-4 and TRBJ2-5; no clear D. The CDR3 covers 13 residues. The V gene lost 6 bases and the J gene lost 6 bases, with 14 bases spanning the gap. CDR3 nucleotide sequence: TGTGCCAGCAGCCCCCGGACCCCCCAGACCCAGTACTTC. Translating it yields CASSPRTPQTQYF.

This clonotype was detected ten times or more. The chain couples TRBV7-3 to TRBJ1-1, with D unresolved. The CDR3 is 13 amino acids. Germline V lookup: CDR1 SGHTA, CDR2 FQGTGA. The V end was cut by 2 bases, the J end by 10 bases, with 14 bases between. The CDR3 DNA follows: TGTGCCAGCAGCTTAGGGCGCGATCAAGGAGCTTTCTTT. It encodes CASSLGRDQGAFF.

This clonotype was counted at least ten times. This chain joins TRBV28 and TRBJ1-2; 7 positions match TRBD1. The CDR3 extends over 16 amino acids. The germline gives CDR1 MDHEN, CDR2 SYDVKM. V trimming: 2 bases; J trimming: 4 bases; junction bases outside the gene matches: 10. This CDR3 is CASSLRQGRFGYGYTF. In DNA, the CDR3 is TGTGCCAGCAGTTTACGACAGGGTCGGTTCGGCTATGGCTACACCTTC.

V and J are TRBV28 and TRBJ1-4; D is possibly TRBD1 (5 bases). Germline CDR1 MDHEN, CDR2 SYDVKM. The CDR3 sequence is 16 residues long. V dropped 5 bases and J dropped 4 bases, with 17 bases sitting between them. CDR3 protein: CASSLEGAPFNEKLFF. CDR3 DNA: TGTGCCAGCAGTCTCGAAGGGGCCCCTTTTAATGAAAAACTGTTTTTT.

This clonotype was detected only a few times. This chain joins TRBV19 and TRBJ1-4; no clear D gene. The germline CDR1 and CDR2 sequences are LNHDA and SQIVND (reference sequence). The CDR3 loop spans 14 amino acids. Between the trimmed V and J ends, which lost 10 bases and 3 bases, there was a span of 15 bases. CDR3 sequence: CATAMGGSNEKLFF. The DNA for the CDR3 is TGTGCCACCGCAATGGGAGGGTCTAATGAAAAACTGTTTTTT.

The chain links TRBV11-2 to TRBJ2-7; perhaps D is TRBD1 or TRBD2 (5 bases each). The CDR3 runs 14 residues. Trimming removed 5 bases at V and 3 bases at J, with 14 bases between. Germline CDR1 SGHAT, CDR2 FQNNGV. CDR3 DNA sequence: TGTGCCAGCAGCCCCCCGGGACGGTTCTACGAGCAGTACTTC. Translation gives CASSPPGRFYEQYF.

J is TRBJ1-2 and V is TRBV28; a weak D match, TRBD1 (5 bases). Germline CDR1 reads MDHEN; CDR2 reads SYDVKM. V gave up 4 bases and J gave up 6 bases, with 18 bases separating them. This CDR3 is 15 amino acids long. The CDR3 protein is CASSSHPGRGNGYTF. The CDR3 DNA is TGTGCCAGCAGTTCCCACCCGGGACGAGGGAATGGCTACACCTTC.

This clonotype appeared many times. V and J are TRBV2 and TRBJ1-2; maybe TRBD1 (5 bases). Trimming pared 6 bases from V and 4 bases from J, leaving 15 bases between. Germline loops: CDR1 SNHLY, CDR2 FYNNEI. This CDR3 spans 14 amino acids. CDR3: CASSADGGVYGYTF. The CDR3, as DNA: TGTGCCAGCAGCGCCGACGGGGGTGTCTATGGCTACACCTTC.

This clonotype was detected ten times or more. V gene TRBV12-3 or TRBV12-4 combines with J gene TRBJ2-7; TRBD1 matches 9 bases. The CDR3 runs to 17 residues. Trimming removed 6 bases from V and 2 bases from J; junction bases left unmatched: 14. CDR3 in amino acids: CASSRTTGGLTTYEQYF. CDR3 sequence (DNA): TGTGCCAGCAGCAGGACAACAGGGGGCCTAACCACCTACGAGCAGTACTTC.

This clonotype showed up many times. The chain recombines TRBV28 with TRBJ1-5, with 9 positions matching TRBD1. This CDR3 is 15 amino acids long. Looked up from germline, CDR1 is MDHEN and CDR2 is SYDVKM. Trimming at V came to 6 bases and at J to 3 bases, leaving 6 bases not matched to a gene. CDR3 loop: CASRTGGWDNQPQHF. DNA for the CDR3: TGTGCCAGCAGGACAGGGGGATGGGACAATCAGCCCCAGCATTTT.

This clonotype was seen repeatedly, ten times or more. The CDR3 spells CASSLETGNTEAFF. The CDR3 DNA sequence: TGCGCCAGCAGCTTGGAGACGGGGAACACTGAAGCTTTCTTT. The chain recombines TRBV5-1 with TRBJ1-1, with D hard to call. The germline gives CDR1 SGHRS, CDR2 YFSETQ. Between the trimmed V and J ends, which lost 0 bases and 1 base, there was a span of 7 bases. This CDR3 has 14 amino acids.

This clonotype has only a few counts. The chain links TRBV28 to TRBJ2-5; D remains unclear. The germline V gene encodes CDR1 MDHEN and CDR2 SYDVKM. V gave up 3 bases and J gave up 5 bases, with 13 bases separating them. This CDR3 is 14 amino acids long. CDR3 nucleotides: TGTGCCAGCAGTTTGGGTGGGTGGTTGGAGACCCAGTACTTC. Protein: CASSLGGWLETQYF.

This clonotype was seen repeatedly, ten times or more. V gene TRBV28 combines with J gene TRBJ1-4, with 8 bases matching TRBD1. With V trimmed by 9 bases and J by 5 bases, 8 bases remained unmatched. Per the germline V gene, CDR1 is MDHEN and CDR2 is SYDVKM. The CDR3 consists of 14 residues. CDR3 sequence: CASTTGTGNEKLFF. The CDR3 bases are TGTGCCAGTACCACTGGGACAGGAAATGAAAAACTGTTTTTT.

This clonotype was recorded at least ten times. The chain joins TRBV18 to TRBJ2-5, with TRBD2 as a possible D gene (7 bases). The DNA end is a closer match to TRBJ2-1, so the J assignment may be wrong. CDR1 is KGHSH, CDR2 LQKENI, per germline. The CDR3 extends over 16 amino acids. The CDR3 sequence is CASSPFGGNQQGEQFF. DNA for the CDR3: TGTGCCAGCTCACCTTTCGGGGGGAACCAACAGGGTGAGCAGTTCTTC.

This clonotype has a count of ten or more. V and J are TRBV7-2 and TRBJ2-5; D remains unclear. The germline V gene has CDR1 SGHTA and CDR2 FQGNSA. With 1 base removed from V and 7 bases from J, the gap between germline ends came to 10 bases. This CDR3 has 13 residues. The chain's CDR3 is CASSLGPSGTQYF. The DNA for the CDR3 is TGTGCCAGCAGCTTAGGACCCTCGGGGACCCAGTACTTC.